This T cell receptor beta chain was sequenced for a study of Tregs in tolerant kidney transplant recipients. Study observations and caveats: Antigen-driven expansion was suggested because donor-specific Tregs expanded more than all Tregs in tolerant patients. Biological reproducibility was not directly addressed, but technical replication error appeared minimal.

Repertoires were generated with immunoSEQ multiplex PCR, while TCRdb's copy carries only in-frame clones and drops some. Altogether roughly 52,000 clones are present, about 90% being singletons, with the ten largest covering roughly 15%. Mixed chimerism was transient after nonmyeloablative marrow transplants from related graft donors. As for this clone: Its antigen is undetermined.

The CDR3 spans 13 residues. Germline CDR1 and CDR2: MGHRA and YSYEKL. V shed 0 bases, J shed 5 bases, and the junction held 0 bases outside the gene matches. V usage is TRBV4-1 and J usage is TRBJ2-5; the match to TRBD1 covers 7 bases. The sample here was CD8+ T cells from blood (PBMCs), taken 24 months after the transplant. The receptor was isolated from a human patient who received a combined kidney and bone marrow transplant. A share of the T cells may be of graft donor origin. The CDR3 coding sequence is TGCGCCAGCAGCCAAGAGACAGGGGAGACCCAGTACTTC. This translates into CASSQETGETQYF.